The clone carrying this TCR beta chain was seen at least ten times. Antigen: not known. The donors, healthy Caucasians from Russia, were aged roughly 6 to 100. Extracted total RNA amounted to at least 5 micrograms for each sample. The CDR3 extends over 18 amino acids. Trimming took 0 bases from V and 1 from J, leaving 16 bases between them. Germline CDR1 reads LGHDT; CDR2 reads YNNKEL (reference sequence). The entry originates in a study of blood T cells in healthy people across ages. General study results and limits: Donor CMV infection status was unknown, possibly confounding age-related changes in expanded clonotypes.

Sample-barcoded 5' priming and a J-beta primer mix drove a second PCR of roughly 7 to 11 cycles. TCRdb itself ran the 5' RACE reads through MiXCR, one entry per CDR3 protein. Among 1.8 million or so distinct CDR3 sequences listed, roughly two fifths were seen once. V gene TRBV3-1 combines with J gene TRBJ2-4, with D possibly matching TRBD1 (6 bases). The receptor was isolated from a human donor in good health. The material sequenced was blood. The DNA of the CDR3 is TGTGCCAGCAGCCAAGACTGGGGGCGAGTGAGGGCCAAAAACATTCAGTACTTC. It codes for CASSQDWGRVRAKNIQYF.